This T cell receptor beta chain was observed in a study of cytomegalovirus exposure and HLA in healthy donors. Study overall: A prior study identified roughly 110 million unique TCR beta sequences from 200 million or so T cells.

The V gene's germline CDR1 is SGDLS and CDR2 YYNGEE. This CDR3 is built from 14 residues. PCR primers comprised 60 Vbeta and 13 Jbeta primers. Sequenced by immunoSEQ multiplex PCR; TCRdb stores in-frame clones only, minus some. The profile shows around 100,000 clones, over 60% of them singletons. About this clone: Its antigen remains unidentified.

Regarding the study as a whole: HLA alleles showed associations with about 15,000 TCR beta sequences in a later analysis, at a 0.05 false discovery rate. The classifier was said to identify cytomegalovirus status with high specificity and sensitivity.

This receptor was identified in a man aged 25 to 45 in good health and CMV-seropositive. The gene calls are TRBV9 and TRBJ2-5; 10 bases agree with TRBD1. The DNA end is more similar to TRBJ2-7, so the J call may be wrong. The material sequenced was PBMCs. The CDR3 loop is CASSVVGQGYEQYF. The DNA of the CDR3 is TGTGCCAGCAGCGTAGTGGGACAGGGGTACGAGCAGTACTTC.